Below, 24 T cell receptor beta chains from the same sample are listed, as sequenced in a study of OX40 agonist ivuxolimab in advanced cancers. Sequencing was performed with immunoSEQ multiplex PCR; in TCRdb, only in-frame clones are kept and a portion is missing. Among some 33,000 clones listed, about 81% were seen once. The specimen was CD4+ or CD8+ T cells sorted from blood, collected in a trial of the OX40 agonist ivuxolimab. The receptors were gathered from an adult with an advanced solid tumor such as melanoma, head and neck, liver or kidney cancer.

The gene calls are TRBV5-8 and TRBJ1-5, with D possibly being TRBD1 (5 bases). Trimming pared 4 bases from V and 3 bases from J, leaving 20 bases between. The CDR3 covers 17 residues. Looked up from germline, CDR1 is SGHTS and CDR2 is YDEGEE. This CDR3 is CASSQDTDRFYNQPQHF. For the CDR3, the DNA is TGTGCCAGCAGCCAGGATACAGACAGATTCTACAATCAGCCCCAGCATTTT.

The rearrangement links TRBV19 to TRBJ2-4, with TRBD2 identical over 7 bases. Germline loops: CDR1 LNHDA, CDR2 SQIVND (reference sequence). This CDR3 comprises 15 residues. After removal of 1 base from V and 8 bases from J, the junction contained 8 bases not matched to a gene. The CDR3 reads CASSIAGRSGDIQYF. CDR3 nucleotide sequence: TGTGCCAGTAGTATAGCCGGGAGGAGCGGGGACATTCAGTACTTC. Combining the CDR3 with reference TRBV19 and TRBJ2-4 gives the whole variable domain DGGITQSPKYLFRKEGQNVTLSCEQNLNHDAMYWYRQDPGQGLRLIYYSQIVNDFQKGDIAEGYSVSREKKESFPLTVTSAQKNPTAFYLCASSIAGRSGDIQYFGAGTRLSVL.

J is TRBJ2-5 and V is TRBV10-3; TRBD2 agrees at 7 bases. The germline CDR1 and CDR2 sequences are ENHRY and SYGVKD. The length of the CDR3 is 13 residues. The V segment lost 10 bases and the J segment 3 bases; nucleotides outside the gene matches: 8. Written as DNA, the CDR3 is TGTGCCAGCGGGGGTGGTGGAAAAGAGACCCAGTACTTC. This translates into CASGGGGKETQYF.

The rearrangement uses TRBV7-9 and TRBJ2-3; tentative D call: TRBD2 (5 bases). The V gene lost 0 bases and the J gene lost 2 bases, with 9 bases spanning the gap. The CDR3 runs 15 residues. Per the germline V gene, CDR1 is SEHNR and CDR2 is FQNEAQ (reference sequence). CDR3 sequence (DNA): TGTGCCAGCAGCTTAGCGGGAGTCGACACAGATACGCAGTATTTT. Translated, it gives CASSLAGVDTDTQYF.

CDR3 in DNA: TGTGCCAGCACCATAGGGCAGGGTGGTAGGAATGAGCAGTTCTTC. It is translated as CASTIGQGGRNEQFF. V is TRBV28 and J is TRBJ2-1; D might be TRBD1 (5 bases). Germline assignment: CDR1 MDHEN and CDR2 SYDVKM. Trimming took 7 bases from V and 7 from J, leaving 20 bases between them. This CDR3 is built from 15 residues.

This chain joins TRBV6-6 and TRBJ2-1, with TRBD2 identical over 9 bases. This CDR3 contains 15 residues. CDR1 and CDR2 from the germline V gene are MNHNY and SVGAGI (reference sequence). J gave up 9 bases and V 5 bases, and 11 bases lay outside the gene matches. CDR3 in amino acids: CASSPSGTSIGEQFF. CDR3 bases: TGTGCCAGCAGTCCCTCCGGGACTAGCATAGGTGAGCAGTTCTTC.

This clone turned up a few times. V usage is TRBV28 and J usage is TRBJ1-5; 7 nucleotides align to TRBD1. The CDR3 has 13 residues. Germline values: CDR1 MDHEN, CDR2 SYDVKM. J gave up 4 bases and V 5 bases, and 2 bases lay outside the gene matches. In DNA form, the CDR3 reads TGTGCCAGCAGTCGGGACAGAAATCAGCCCCAGCATTTT. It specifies CASSRDRNQPQHF.

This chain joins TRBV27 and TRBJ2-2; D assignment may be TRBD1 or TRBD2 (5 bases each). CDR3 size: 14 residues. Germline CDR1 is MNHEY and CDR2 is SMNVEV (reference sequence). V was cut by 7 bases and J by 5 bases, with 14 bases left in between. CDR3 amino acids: CASTPSGSTGELFF. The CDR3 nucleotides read TGTGCCAGCACACCGTCAGGGAGTACCGGGGAGCTGTTTTTT.

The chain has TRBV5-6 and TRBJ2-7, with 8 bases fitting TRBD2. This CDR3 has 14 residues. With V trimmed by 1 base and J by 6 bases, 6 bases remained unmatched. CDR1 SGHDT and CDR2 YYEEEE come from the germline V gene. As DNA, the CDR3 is TGTGCCAGCAGCTTGATCGGTAGCGGGATCGAGCAGTACTTC. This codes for CASSLIGSGIEQYF.

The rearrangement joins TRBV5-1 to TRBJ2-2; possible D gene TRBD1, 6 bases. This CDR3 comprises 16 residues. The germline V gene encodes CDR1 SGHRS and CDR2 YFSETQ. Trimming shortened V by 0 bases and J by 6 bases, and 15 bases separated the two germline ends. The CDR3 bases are TGCGCCAGCAGCTTGGCGGGCAGGGGCGGTCCCGGGGAGCTGTTTTTT. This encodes CASSLAGRGGPGELFF.

The CDR3, as DNA: TGTGCCAGCAGCATGACTAGCGGGAGGGCCCGGACAGATACGCAGTATTTT. The encoded protein is CASSMTSGRARTDTQYF. This chain joins TRBV5-4 and TRBJ2-3; TRBD2 agrees at 14 bases. The germline V gene encodes CDR1 SGHNT and CDR2 YYREEE (reference sequence). Trimming took 4 bases from V and 3 from J; bases not matched to a gene: 7. The CDR3 is made up of 17 amino acids.

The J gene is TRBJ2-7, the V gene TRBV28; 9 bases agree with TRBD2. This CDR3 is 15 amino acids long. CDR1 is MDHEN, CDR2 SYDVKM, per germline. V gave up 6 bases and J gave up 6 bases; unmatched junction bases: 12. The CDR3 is CASSPQAGGLSEQYF. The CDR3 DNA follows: TGTGCCAGCAGCCCCCAAGCGGGAGGCCTAAGCGAGCAGTACTTC.

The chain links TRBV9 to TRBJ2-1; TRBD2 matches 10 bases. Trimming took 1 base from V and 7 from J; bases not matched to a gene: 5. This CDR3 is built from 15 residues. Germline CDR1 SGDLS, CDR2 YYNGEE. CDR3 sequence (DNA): TGTGCCAGCAGCGTAAGCGGGGGGGCCAGGAATGAGCAGTTCTTC. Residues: CASSVSGGARNEQFF.

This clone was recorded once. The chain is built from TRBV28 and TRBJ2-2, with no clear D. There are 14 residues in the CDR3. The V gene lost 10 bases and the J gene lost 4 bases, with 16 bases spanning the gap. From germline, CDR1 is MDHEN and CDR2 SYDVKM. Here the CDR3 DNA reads TGTGCCACCCCGGCTCAAGGGATCACCGGGGAGCTGTTTTTT. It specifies CATPAQGITGELFF.

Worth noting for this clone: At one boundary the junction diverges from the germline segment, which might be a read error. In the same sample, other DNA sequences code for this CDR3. CDR3 loop: CASSVGDSGANVLTF. DNA for the CDR3: TGTGCCAGCAGTGTAGGAGACTCTGGGGCCAACGTCCTGACCTTC. The rearrangement links TRBV25-1 to TRBJ2-6, with D perhaps matching TRBD1 (5 bases). There are 15 residues in the CDR3. Germline values: CDR1 MGHDK, CDR2 SYGVNS.

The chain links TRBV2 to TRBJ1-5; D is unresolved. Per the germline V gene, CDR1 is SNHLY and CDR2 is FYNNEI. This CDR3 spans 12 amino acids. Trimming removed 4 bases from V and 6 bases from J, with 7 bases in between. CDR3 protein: CASSGMGQPQHF. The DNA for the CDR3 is TGTGCCAGCAGTGGAATGGGTCAGCCCCAGCATTTT.

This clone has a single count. CDR3 amino acids: CASSTQGQEQYF. In nucleotides, the CDR3 is TGTGCCAGCAGCACACAGGGGCAAGAGCAGTACTTC. This rearrangement joins TRBV28 to TRBJ2-7; 7 nucleotides line up with TRBD1. The length of the CDR3 is 12 residues. The germline gives CDR1 MDHEN, CDR2 SYDVKM. V trimming: 6 bases; J trimming: 7 bases; junction bases outside the gene matches: 6.

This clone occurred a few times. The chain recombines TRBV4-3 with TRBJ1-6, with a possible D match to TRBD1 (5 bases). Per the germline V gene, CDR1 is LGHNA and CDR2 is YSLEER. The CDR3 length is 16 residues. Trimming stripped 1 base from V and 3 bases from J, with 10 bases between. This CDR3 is CASSQGADIYNSPLHF. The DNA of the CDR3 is TGCGCCAGCAGCCAAGGAGCGGACATCTATAATTCACCCCTCCACTTT.

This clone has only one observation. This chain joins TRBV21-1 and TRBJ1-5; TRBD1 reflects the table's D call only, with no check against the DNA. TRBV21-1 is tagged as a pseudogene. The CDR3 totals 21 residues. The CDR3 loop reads CASSPPDRDEQARYSNQPQHF. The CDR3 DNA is TGTGCCAGCAGCCCCCCGGACAGGGATGAACAGGCGAGGTATAGCAATCAGCCCCAGCATTTT.

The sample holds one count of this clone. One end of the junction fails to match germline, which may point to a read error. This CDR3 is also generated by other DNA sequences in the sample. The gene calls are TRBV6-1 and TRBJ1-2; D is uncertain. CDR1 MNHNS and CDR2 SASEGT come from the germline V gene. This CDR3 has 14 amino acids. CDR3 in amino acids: CASSEPLNNYGYTF. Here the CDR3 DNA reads TGTGCCAGCAGTGAACCACTCAATAACTATGGCTACACTTTC.

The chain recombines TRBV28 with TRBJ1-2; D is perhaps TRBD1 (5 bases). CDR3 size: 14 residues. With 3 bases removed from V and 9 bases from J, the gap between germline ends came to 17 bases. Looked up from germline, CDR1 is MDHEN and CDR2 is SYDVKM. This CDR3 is CASSFPHRSGSYTF. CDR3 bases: TGTGCCAGCAGTTTCCCCCACAGGAGCGGGAGCTACACCTTC.

The CDR3 region has the DNA TGTGCCAGCAGCCTCAATCCCTCCGTAGGCGGGAGCTCCTACAATGAGCAGTTCTTC. The encoded protein is CASSLNPSVGGSSYNEQFF. The chain uses TRBV9 and TRBJ2-1, with TRBD2 matching over 7 bases. Germline lookup yields CDR1 SGDLS and CDR2 YYNGEE. The J segment lost 0 bases and the V segment lost 4 bases, leaving 16 bases of the junction unmatched. The CDR3 spans 19 residues. Looking up the rest from reference TRBV9 and TRBJ2-1 gives the full variable domain: DSGVTQTPKHLITATGQRVTLRCSPRSGDLSVYWYQQSLDQGLQFLIQYYNGEERAKGNILERFSAQQFPDLHSELNLSSLELGDSALYFCASSLNPSVGGSSYNEQFFGPGTRLTVL.

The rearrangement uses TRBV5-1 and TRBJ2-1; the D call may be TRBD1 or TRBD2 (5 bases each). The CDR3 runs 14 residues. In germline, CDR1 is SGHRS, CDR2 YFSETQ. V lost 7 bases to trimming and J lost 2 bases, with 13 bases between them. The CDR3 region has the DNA TGCGCCAGCCGACGGGACCAAACCTACAATGAGCAGTTCTTC. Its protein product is CASRRDQTYNEQFF.

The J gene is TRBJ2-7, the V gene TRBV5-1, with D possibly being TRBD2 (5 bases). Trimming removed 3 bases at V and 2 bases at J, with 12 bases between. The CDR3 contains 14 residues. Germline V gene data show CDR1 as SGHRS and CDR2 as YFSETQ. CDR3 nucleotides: TGCGCCAGCAGCTCGAGCTGGGGAGCCTACGAGCAGTACTTC. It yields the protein CASSSSWGAYEQYF.